This T cell receptor (beta chain) was found in a study of blood T cells in healthy people across ages (dated by TCRdb to between 2015 and 2017). For the study in its entirety: Template switching captured roughly one uniquely barcoded TCR beta cDNA molecule per two T cells in model experiments. Age-related changes in TCR beta repertoire diversity were measured in the study by deep sequencing normalized with unique cDNA molecular identifiers. The donors were divided into four age groups: young (average approximately 17 years), middle-aged (almost 40), aged (about 60) and long-lived (about 80). To avoid experimental bias, donors of different ages were spread randomly across the sequencing lanes. Using the same blood draw, the study looked at two additional independent replicas of 1 million unique cDNA reads for two donors, one aged 18 to 30 and the other aged 80 or older. General findings and caveats noted by the study authors: Compared with the aged group, the long-lived group had more naive CD4+ T cells, fewer expanded clones and increased TCR diversity, a pattern suggesting age selection. The CMV infection status of donors was not known, potentially confounding age-related changes in expanded clonotypes. Estimates of total diversity based on one million sequenced T cells were considered lower bounds and underestimates. Observed TCR beta diversity correlated strongly with the percentage of naive T cells measured by flow cytometry. As age increased, observed TCR beta diversity per million T cells dropped in a roughly linear way, and a significant reduction was already evident by age 40. Bulk unsorted PBMC profiling prevented conclusive comparison of naive and antigen-experienced compartments.

The donors were some 39 Caucasian individuals from Russia, aged roughly 6 to 100 years, who were systemically healthy. Approximately 9.7 milliliters of peripheral blood were drawn from each donor into EDTA-treated Vacutainer tubes. PBMCs were isolated by Ficoll-Paque density-gradient centrifugation, with at least 6 million obtained per sample. Total RNA was extracted from PBMCs with Trizol reagent, with at least 5.5 micrograms obtained per sample. The percentages of naive CD45RAhigh/CD27high T cells were determined by flow cytometry on a PBMC aliquot from every donor. On this clonotype: Its binding antigen is unknown. Base quality data are lacking; no much larger clone is found one base away.

The CDR3, from cysteine to phenylalanine, totals 16 residues. Only the CDR3 DNA is retained, 48 bases long and in frame from the first base. From the germline V gene, CDR1 is SGHDT and CDR2 is YYEEEE. V lost 0 bases and J lost 7 bases, and the count of bases not matched to a germline gene is 8. The method behind the library was 5' RACE. TCRdb records Illumina HiSeq 2500 as the sequencer. A second PCR of roughly 7 to 12 cycles was run with a J-beta primer mix and a sample-barcoded 5' primer. Each TCR beta cDNA molecule received a unique molecular identifier from a template-switch 5' adaptor carrying 12 random nucleotides. Each sample yielded at least 3 million CDR3-containing paired-end reads. All of the RNA was converted into first-strand cDNA using the Mint cDNA synthesis kit, with a TRBC-specific oligonucleotide serving as the primer. Following uracil-DNA glycosylase treatment, all cDNA underwent a first 18-cycle PCR with the universal primers M1SS and BC2_uni_R. As for how the authors treated the data: Normalization of each sample was performed by random selection of 1 million high-quality reads, each carrying a distinct molecular identifier. Instead of being binned into consensus sequences, reads with shared molecular identifiers were discarded. MiTCR, set to a Q25 quality threshold and the strictest error-elimination algorithm, was used for CDR3 identification, clonotype clustering and error correction. A nonparametric unseen species model with Euler transformation was used to estimate lower-bound total TCR beta diversity. The public reads were reprocessed in TCRdb via fastp at Q25 and MiXCR, keeping in-frame beta chains. A single entry per CDR3 protein holds the most common genes and DNA from its merged rows. These V and J calls originate from TCRdb's pipeline instead of the authors' own analysis. This sample holds under 2,000,000 distinct CDR3 sequences; roughly 49% were observed only once. Jointly, the top ten make up approximately 2.1% of the sample.

The sequence was collected from a woman aged 40 to 50 in good health. The sequenced sample was blood. The chain employs TRBV5-6 and TRBJ1-5, with 9 bases aligning to TRBD1. The DNA reads TGTGCCAGCAGCTTGGGGGTGTGGGACAGGGACCAGCCCCAGCATTTT. The resulting protein is CASSLGVWDRDQPQHF.